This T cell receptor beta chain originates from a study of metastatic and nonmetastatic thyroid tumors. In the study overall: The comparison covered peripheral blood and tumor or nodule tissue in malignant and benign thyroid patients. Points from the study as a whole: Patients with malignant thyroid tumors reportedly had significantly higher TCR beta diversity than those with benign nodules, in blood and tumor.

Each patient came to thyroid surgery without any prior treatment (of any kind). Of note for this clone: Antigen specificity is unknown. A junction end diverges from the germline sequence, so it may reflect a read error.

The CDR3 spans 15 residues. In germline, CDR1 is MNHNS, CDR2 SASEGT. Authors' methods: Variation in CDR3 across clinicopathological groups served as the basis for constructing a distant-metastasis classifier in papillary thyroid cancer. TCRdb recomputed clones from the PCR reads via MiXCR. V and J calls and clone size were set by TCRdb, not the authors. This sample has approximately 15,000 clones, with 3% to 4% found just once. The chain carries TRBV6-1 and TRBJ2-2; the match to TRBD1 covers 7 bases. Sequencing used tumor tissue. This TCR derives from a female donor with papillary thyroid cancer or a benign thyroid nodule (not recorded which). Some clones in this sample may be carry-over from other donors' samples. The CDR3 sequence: CAIREGGADTVELFF. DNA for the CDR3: TGTGCCATCAGGGAAGGGGGCGCGGACACCGTGGAGCTGTTTTTT.